These T cell receptor beta chains were read from a single sample in a study of beta chain features in type 1 diabetes. TCRdb's copy holds only in-frame clones and misses some; the assay was immunoSEQ multiplex PCR. The table shows 450,000 or so clones, with roughly 11% occurring only once. Input material: naive CD4+ T cells from blood. The receptors come from a woman aged 18-35 years in good health. CDR3s include the opening cysteine and the closing phenylalanine or tryptophan. A D gene is named only where the DNA matches it firmly. Not all rows give a size; the values are once, few, many and, for expanded clones, a class.

clone_size,j_call,cdr3_length,d_call,v_call,cdr3_nt,cdr3_aa
once,TRBJ1-2,13,.,TRBV25-1,TGTGCCAGCAGTGATGAAGGTTTTTATGGCTACACCTTC,CASSDEGFYGYTF
.,TRBJ1-1,16,.,TRBV4-3,TGCGCCAGCAGCCTATTCGTTATTGGCGGGGTCGCTGAAGCTTTCTTT,CASSLFVIGGVAEAFF
few,TRBJ2-6,15,.,TRBV6-1,TGTGCCAGCAGGGGACCAGACTCTGGGGCCAACGTCCTGACTTTC,CASRGPDSGANVLTF
.,TRBJ2-3,14,.,TRBV7-8,TGTGCCAGCAGCTTAGCCGGGATCGGAGATACGCAGTATTTT,CASSLAGIGDTQYF
.,TRBJ2-5,15,TRBD2,TRBV11-2,TGTGCCAGCAGCTCTATCCGGGGGGGCCCGGAGACCCAGTACTTC,CASSSIRGGPETQYF
few,TRBJ2-3,16,TRBD2,TRBV7-2,TGTGCCAGCAGCTTACTCGCGGGAGGTGGCGCAGATACGCAGTATTTT,CASSLLAGGGADTQYF
few,TRBJ2-5,17,TRBD2,TRBV4-1,TGCGCCAGCAGTACCCGGTCCGGGACTAGCGGGGGTGAGACCCAGTACTTC,CASSTRSGTSGGETQYF
few,TRBJ2-7,15,TRBD2,TRBV14,TGTGCCAGCAGCCAACTAGCGGGACGGTCCTACGAGCAGTACTTC,CASSQLAGRSYEQYF
few,TRBJ2-3,16,TRBD1,TRBV6-6,TGTGCCAGCAGCCAACCTCCGGGACAGGGGGAAGATACGCAGTATTTT,CASSQPPGQGEDTQYF
.,TRBJ2-5,11,.,TRBV6-6,TGTGCCAGCAAAAAACTCGAGGCCCAGTACTTC,CASKKLEAQYF
.,TRBJ2-7,14,.,TRBV30,TGTGCCTGGAGCAGGGTACCTTTCTCCTACGAGCAGTACTTC,CAWSRVPFSYEQYF
few,TRBJ2-7,20,TRBD2,TRBV15,TGTGCCACCAGCAGACCCTACCCCGGGACTAGCGGGAGGAGCTCCTACGAGCAGTACTTC,CATSRPYPGTSGRSSYEQYF
.,TRBJ1-6,16,.,TRBV28,TGTGCCAGCAGTCCCTCCCATGGAGTTGGGATTTCACCCCTCCACTTT,CASSPSHGVGISPLHF
.,TRBJ2-2,14,.,TRBV29-1,TGCAGCGTTGTCTTATCAACGAACACCGGGGAGCTGTTTTTT,CSVVLSTNTGELFF
.,TRBJ2-5,12,.,TRBV15,TGTGCCACCAGCAGAGACAGAGAGACCCAGTACTTC,CATSRDRETQYF
few,TRBJ1-5,17,.,TRBV9,TGTGCCAGCCCGGACCGGGCGGCAGGGTGGTACGGCCAGCCCCAGCATTTT,CASPDRAAGWYGQPQHF
.,TRBJ2-3,14,.,TRBV15,TGTGCCACCAGCTGGGGGGTGAGCACAGATACGCAGTATTTT,CATSWGVSTDTQYF
few,TRBJ1-2,17,.,TRBV29-1,TGCAGCGTTTCTATGACTGCGTTAGGTAGGACCAAGAATGGCTACACCTTC,CSVSMTALGRTKNGYTF
.,TRBJ2-5,13,.,TRBV29-1,TGCAGCGTTGTAGGCAGTACTCAAGAGACCCAGTACTTC,CSVVGSTQETQYF
few,TRBJ2-3,16,TRBD1,TRBV7-9,TGTGCCAGCAGCTCCGACGGGACAGTTAGCACAGATACGCAGTATTTT,CASSSDGTVSTDTQYF
.,TRBJ2-4,14,.,TRBV10-3,TGTGCCATCAGTGAGTCGGGGCTTAAAAACATTCAGTACTTC,CAISESGLKNIQYF
.,TRBJ1-2,14,TRBD1,TRBV29-1,TGCAGCGTTGAAAGAGACAGGGGGAACTATGGCTACACCTTC,CSVERDRGNYGYTF
.,TRBJ1-6,16,.,TRBV21-1,TGTGCCAGCAGCAAAGAGTGTTGGGGCAGACATTCACCCCTCCACTTT,CASSKECWGRHSPLHF
.,TRBJ1-1,15,.,TRBV7-2,TGTGCCAGCAGCTTATTGGGGGGCGCGGGCACTGAAGCTTTCTTT,CASSLLGGAGTEAFF
.,TRBJ2-7,15,TRBD1,TRBV29-1,TGCAGCGCCACCAGGCAGGGGGCTATACCCTACGAGCAGTACTTC,CSATRQGAIPYEQYF
.,TRBJ2-3,15,TRBD1,TRBV5-4,TGTGCCAGCAGCACTTCGGGACAGCCCACAGATACGCAGTATTTT,CASSTSGQPTDTQYF
few,TRBJ1-1,16,TRBD1,TRBV9,TGTGCCAGCAGCGTAGGCGCAACAGGGGTTAACACTGAAGCTTTCTTT,CASSVGATGVNTEAFF
.,TRBJ2-1,15,TRBD1,TRBV6-5,TGTGCCAGCAGTAAGGACAGGGGGCCTTACAATGAGCAGTTCTTC,CASSKDRGPYNEQFF
few,TRBJ2-1,15,TRBD2,TRBV7-2,TGTGCCAGCAGCTCAGCGGGGGTTTCCTACAATGAGCAGTTCTTC,CASSSAGVSYNEQFF
.,TRBJ1-5,14,.,TRBV30,TGTGCCTGGAGTCCAACCCAGGGGATGCGGCCCCAGCATTTT,CAWSPTQGMRPQHF